This T cell receptor beta chain is from a study of T-cell reconstitution after alpha-beta-depleted transplantation in children. This clonotype was detected a few times. Antigen unknown. The authors prepared the TCRbeta library with unique molecular identifiers. One entry per CDR3 protein results from TCRdb running MiXCR on the PCR reads. The table includes 450,000 to 600,000 distinct CDR3 sequences, about an eighth detected once. Study-wide results and limits: Several hundred expanded graft clones reportedly gave rise to the alpha-beta T cells present about two months after transplant. Counts and diversity of T cells one year after transplant came mostly from newly produced T cells.

The CDR3 totals 14 residues. Germline CDR1 reads GTSNPN; CDR2 reads SVGIG (reference sequence). V trimming: 1 base; J trimming: 7 bases; junction bases outside the gene matches: 3. The source of this sequence is a male patient younger than 18 who had a stem cell transplant for acute myeloid leukemia, so the T cells may come from the graft donor. The sample here was PBMCs, mostly from graft donor cells, taken 360 days after TCRalphabeta/CD19-depleted stem cell transplant. The chain employs TRBV30 and TRBJ2-1, with 11 bases matching TRBD1. CDR3 residues: CAWSEGQGANEQFF. The CDR3 DNA reads TGTGCCTGGAGTGAAGGACAGGGGGCTAATGAGCAGTTCTTC.